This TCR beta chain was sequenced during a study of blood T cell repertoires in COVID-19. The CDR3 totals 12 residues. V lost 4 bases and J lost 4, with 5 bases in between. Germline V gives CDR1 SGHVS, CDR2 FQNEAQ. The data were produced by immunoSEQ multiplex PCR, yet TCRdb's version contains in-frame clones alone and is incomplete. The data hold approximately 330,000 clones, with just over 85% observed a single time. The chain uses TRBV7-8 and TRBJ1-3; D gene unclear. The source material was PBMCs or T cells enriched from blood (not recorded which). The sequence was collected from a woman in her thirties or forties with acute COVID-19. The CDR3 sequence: CASSSRGNTIYF. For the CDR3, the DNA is TGTGCCAGCAGCTCCAGGGGAAACACCATATATTTT.